These 17 T cell receptor beta chains were all obtained from the same sample, sequenced in a study of patients and donors after allogeneic stem cell transplantation. TCRdb fed the RT-PCR reads into MiXCR, producing one record per CDR3 protein. The sample gives about 200,000 distinct CDR3 sequences, around two fifths of which show up once; around 35% is in the top ten. The sequencing sample was made of blood, either unsorted or a sorted T cell fraction (not recorded which). The origin of the receptors is a human donor who was either an allogeneic HSCT recipient or a stem cell or donor lymphocyte infusion donor (not recorded which). It is not recorded whose cells these are; they may come from a transplant donor.

This clonotype was observed a few times. The rearrangement links TRBV7-8 to TRBJ1-5; D gene ambiguous. Germline V gene sequence: CDR1 SGHVS, CDR2 FQNEAQ. The CDR3 loop spans 16 amino acids. The ends were cut back, 1 base at V and 2 bases at J, with 12 bases in the middle. Here the CDR3 DNA reads TGTGCCAGCAGCTTAGTCGGGTCCGTCGGCAATCAGCCCCAGCATTTT. Protein: CASSLVGSVGNQPQHF.

The rearrangement links TRBV5-6 to TRBJ1-1; D is perhaps TRBD1 (6 bases). The CDR3 has 14 amino acids. Germline lookup yields CDR1 SGHDT and CDR2 YYEEEE. Trimming removed 2 bases from V and 6 bases from J, with 14 bases in between. The chain's CDR3 is CASSFIRDNSEAFF. The DNA for the CDR3 is TGTGCCAGCAGCTTTATCAGGGACAACTCTGAAGCTTTCTTT.

A few counts support this clonotype. The V gene is TRBV6-5, the J gene TRBJ1-2; D uncertain. The CDR3 loop spans 15 amino acids. Trimming cost V 0 bases and J 5 bases, with 13 bases left between them. The germline V gene has CDR1 MNHEY and CDR2 SVGAGI. The CDR3 protein is CASSYSRAGGYGYTF. CDR3 sequence (DNA): TGTGCCAGCAGTTACTCAAGGGCAGGAGGATATGGCTACACCTTC.

The chain uses TRBV7-9 and TRBJ1-6; D is unresolved. V dropped 1 base and J dropped 10 bases, with 8 bases sitting between them. The CDR3 contains 13 residues. The germline V gene encodes CDR1 SEHNR and CDR2 FQNEAQ (reference sequence). The CDR3 spells CASSLVRISPLHF. Here the CDR3 DNA reads TGTGCCAGCAGCTTAGTCAGGATCTCACCCCTCCACTTT.

V gene TRBV9 combines with J gene TRBJ1-3; possible D gene TRBD1, 5 bases. This CDR3 spans 15 amino acids. The V gene's germline CDR1 is SGDLS and CDR2 YYNGEE. Trimming left V 3 bases short and J 3 bases short, with 13 bases between. CDR3 residues: CASSAPGLNGNTIYF. As DNA, the CDR3 is TGTGCCAGCAGCGCACCGGGACTTAATGGAAACACCATATATTTT.

Only a few counts were recorded for this clonotype. The rearrangement uses TRBV4-3 and TRBJ2-1, with TRBD2 identical over 7 bases. CDR1 and CDR2 (germline): LGHNA, YSLEER. V shed 0 bases and J 4 bases; nucleotides not matched to a gene: 6. The CDR3 sequence is 16 residues long. CDR3 coding DNA: TGCGCCAGCAGCCAAGAGGGGCGGGGGTCGTACAATGAGCAGTTCTTC. This translates into CASSQEGRGSYNEQFF.

The V gene is TRBV27, the J gene TRBJ1-4, with D possibly being TRBD1 (5 bases). CDR1 is MNHEY, CDR2 SMNVEV, per germline (reference sequence). This CDR3 comprises 12 residues. The ends were cut back, 3 bases at V and 7 bases at J, with 6 bases in the middle. In DNA form, the CDR3 reads TGTGCCAGCAGTTTTAGGGGTGAAAAACTGTTTTTT. It yields the protein CASSFRGEKLFF.

The chain recombines TRBV4-3 with TRBJ1-1; no definite D call. Germline CDR1 LGHNA, CDR2 YSLEER. Trimming cost V 1 base and J 0 bases, with 9 bases left between them. This CDR3 comprises 15 residues. The CDR3 is CASSQGLLLNTEAFF. CDR3 DNA: TGCGCCAGCAGCCAAGGGTTGCTACTGAACACTGAAGCTTTCTTT.

This clonotype was found many times. Here the CDR3 reads CASSLGENTEAFF. The CDR3 region has the DNA TGTGCCAGCAGTTTAGGAGAGAACACTGAAGCTTTCTTT. This chain uses TRBV12-3 or TRBV12-4 with TRBJ1-1; no reliable D call. The CDR3 length is 13 residues. Trimming removed 1 base at V and 1 base at J, with 4 bases between.

This clonotype appeared a few times. The V and J genes are TRBV12-3 or TRBV12-4 and TRBJ2-7, with no clear D. The germline V and J ends were trimmed by 3 bases and 2 bases, with 2 bases remaining between them. This CDR3 has 11 amino acids. The CDR3 coding sequence is TGTGCCAGCAGTTTCACCTACGAGCAGTACTTC. This translates into CASSFTYEQYF.

The CDR3 reads CSARNLRTVSQPQHF. As DNA, the CDR3 is TGCAGTGCTAGAAATTTGCGGACAGTAAGTCAGCCCCAGCATTTT. The chain employs TRBV20-1 and TRBJ1-5; possibly TRBD1 for D (6 bases). The CDR3 has 15 residues. V lost 2 bases and J lost 6, with 17 bases in between. Per the germline V gene, CDR1 is DFQATT and CDR2 is SNEGSKA (reference sequence).

This chain joins TRBV9 and TRBJ2-7, with D unresolved. This CDR3 contains 13 residues. Deletions cut 0 bases from V and 3 bases from J, with 7 bases between. Germline V lookup: CDR1 SGDLS, CDR2 YYNGEE. The CDR3 spells CASSVDIFYEQYF. The DNA of the CDR3 is TGTGCCAGCAGCGTAGACATTTTCTACGAGCAGTACTTC.

The chain is built from TRBV29-1 and TRBJ2-7, with D possibly TRBD2 on 5 matching bases. The CDR3 is made up of 14 amino acids. CDR1 and CDR2 from the germline V gene are SQVTM and ANQGSEA. V lost 0 bases and J 0 bases, leaving 9 bases between the germline ends. The CDR3 bases are TGCAGCGTTGAAGAGACTGGGAGCTCCTACGAGCAGTACTTC. Translation: CSVEETGSSYEQYF.

The chain joins TRBV29-1 to TRBJ2-1; D might be TRBD2 (5 bases). This CDR3 region has 15 residues. From germline, CDR1 is SQVTM and CDR2 ANQGSEA. With 8 bases removed from V and 10 bases from J, the gap between germline ends came to 27 bases. The CDR3 loop reads CSCWWEPELGQEQFF. The DNA of the CDR3 is TGCAGCTGTTGGTGGGAGCCGGAGCTGGGTCAGGAGCAGTTCTTC.

This chain links TRBV6-2 or TRBV6-3 with TRBJ2-1, with D perhaps matching TRBD2 (6 bases). Germline V lookup: CDR1 MNHEY, CDR2 SVGEGT. The CDR3 runs 15 residues. Trimming removed 8 bases at V and 6 bases at J, with 20 bases between. As DNA, the CDR3 is TGTGCCAGCGAACCCCGGGTAGCGGCTTTCAATGAGCAGTTCTTC. This translates into CASEPRVAAFNEQFF.

This clonotype was recorded once. The chain links TRBV12-3 or TRBV12-4 to TRBJ1-5, with 7 bases that match TRBD1. The CDR3 length is 15 residues. Germline trimming cut 6 bases from V and 4 bases from J; bases unmatched to any gene: 9. CDR3 amino acids: CASSTPGGVNQPQHF. The CDR3 DNA sequence: TGTGCCAGCAGCACGCCAGGGGGGGTTAATCAGCCCCAGCATTTT.

This chain links TRBV12-3 or TRBV12-4 with TRBJ1-2; D might be TRBD1 (5 bases). V shed 5 bases and J shed 8 bases, with 15 bases lying between them. This CDR3 contains 13 residues. This CDR3 reads CASSPGTHGGYTF. In DNA, the CDR3 is TGTGCCAGCAGTCCAGGGACCCATGGGGGCTACACCTTC.